A single sample gave rise to the 19 T cell receptor beta chains below, sequenced in a study of T cell changes during pregnancy in multiple sclerosis. TCRdb's table, derived via immunoSEQ multiplex PCR, lists solely in-frame clones and lacks some. Among about 100,000 clones listed, about 90% were seen once. Sequencing used peripheral blood, obtained after pregnancy. These receptors were obtained from a female donor with multiple sclerosis, enrolled in a pregnancy study.

The gene calls are TRBV20-1 and TRBJ1-2; 7 bases align to TRBD1. After removal of 5 bases from V and 8 bases from J, the junction contained 2 bases not matched to a gene. Germline CDR1 DFQATT, CDR2 SNEGSKA (reference sequence). The CDR3 has 10 amino acids. CDR3 loop: CSAQGDGYTF. The CDR3 bases are TGCAGTGCTCAGGGGGACGGCTACACCTTC.

CDR3 residues: CASMTGDNSYEQYF. In DNA form, the CDR3 reads TGTGCCAGCATGACAGGTGACAACTCCTACGAGCAGTACTTC. The chain combines TRBV6-1 with TRBJ2-7; weak D call: TRBD1 (6 bases). The CDR3 contains 14 residues. Germline V lookup: CDR1 MNHNS, CDR2 SASEGT. Deletions cut 7 bases from V and 0 bases from J, with 13 bases between.

The genes are TRBV11-2 and TRBJ1-4; 8 bases align to TRBD1. V trimming: 3 bases; J trimming: 8 bases; junction bases outside the gene matches: 8. Germline CDR1 and CDR2: SGHAT and FQNNGV. The CDR3 runs 15 residues. The CDR3 sequence: CASSFIRGRNEKLFF. The CDR3 DNA sequence: TGTGCCAGCAGCTTCATCAGGGGGCGAAACGAAAAACTGTTTTTT.

The J gene is TRBJ1-3, the V gene TRBV6-5; tentatively, D is TRBD1 (6 bases). Trimming pared 6 bases from V and 0 bases from J, leaving 12 bases between. The CDR3 has 15 amino acids. The V gene's germline CDR1 is MNHEY and CDR2 SVGAGI. CDR3 sequence reads: CASSRNRDSGNTIYF. DNA of the CDR3: TGTGCCAGCAGCCGAAACAGGGACTCTGGAAACACCATATATTTT.

As concerns this clone: One end of the junction fails to match germline, which may point to a read error. V usage is TRBV28 and J usage is TRBJ1-6; 8 bases align to TRBD1. Germline assignment: CDR1 MDHEN and CDR2 SYDVKM. The CDR3 covers 16 residues. This chain's CDR3 is CASSPRQGSFNSPLHF. The DNA for the CDR3 is TGTGCCAGCAGTCCTCGACAGGGGTCCTTTAATTCACCCCTCCACTTT.

The chain employs TRBV7-2 and TRBJ2-5, with D possibly being TRBD2 (6 bases). CDR3 length: 12 amino acids. Germline CDR1 and CDR2: SGHTA and FQGNSA. Trimming cost V 5 bases and J 5 bases, with 9 bases left between them. The CDR3 spells CASSPGRETQYF. The CDR3 DNA follows: TGTGCCAGCAGCCCGGGGAGGGAGACCCAGTACTTC.

This clone was recorded many times. The chain joins TRBV15 to TRBJ1-1, with TRBD1 matching 7 bases. The germline gives CDR1 LNHNV, CDR2 YYDKDF (reference sequence). J was trimmed by 1 base and V by 0 bases; bases with no gene match: 2. CDR3 length equals 15 residues. The CDR3 nucleotides are TGTGCCACCAGCAGAGATAACAGGGGGAACACTGAAGCTTTCTTT. It yields the protein CATSRDNRGNTEAFF.

The chain is built from TRBV2 and TRBJ1-2, with a possible D match to TRBD1 (6 bases). The CDR3 contains 14 residues. V lost 4 bases and J lost 0, with 9 bases in between. Germline-derived CDR1 and CDR2 are SNHLY and FYNNEI. The CDR3 sequence is CASSGTAANYGYTF. The CDR3 DNA sequence: TGTGCCAGCAGTGGGACAGCAGCTAACTATGGCTACACCTTC.

The chain employs TRBV2 and TRBJ1-5; TRBD1 aligns across 9 bases. The CDR3 is made up of 15 amino acids. CDR1 SNHLY and CDR2 FYNNEI come from the germline V gene. The J segment lost 6 bases and the V segment lost 6 bases, leaving 9 bases of the junction unmatched. DNA for the CDR3: TGTGCCAGCAGCCATACCGGGACAGGGTCTCAGCCCCAGCATTTT. It yields the protein CASSHTGTGSQPQHF.

This chain uses TRBV18 with TRBJ2-3; 7 bases map to TRBD2. The CDR3 extends over 16 amino acids. With 3 bases clipped from V and 1 base from J, the junction kept 7 bases outside the gene matches. Germline CDR1 and CDR2: KGHSH and LQKENI. The CDR3 region is CASSPPLAGGTDTQYF. The CDR3 bases are TGTGCCAGCTCACCGCCGTTGGCGGGAGGCACAGATACGCAGTATTTT.

V and J are TRBV19 and TRBJ2-3; 8 nucleotides agree with TRBD1. The CDR3 has 17 residues. CDR1 LNHDA and CDR2 SQIVND come from the germline V gene (reference sequence). V was pared by 0 bases and J by 5 bases, with 10 bases of the junction left unmatched. The CDR3 DNA reads TGTGCCAGTAGTATAGATTCGACAGGGGCAGCGGGAGATACGCAGTATTTT. It encodes CASSIDSTGAAGDTQYF.

The chain couples TRBV7-2 to TRBJ2-1, with D unresolved. Germline-derived CDR1 and CDR2 are SGHTA and FQGNSA. The V end was cut by 8 bases, the J end by 0 bases, with 5 bases between. This CDR3 spans 12 amino acids. The CDR3, as DNA: TGTGCCAGCGCGGCCTCCTACAATGAGCAGTTCTTC. Its translation is CASAASYNEQFF.

The chain employs TRBV6-5 and TRBJ2-5; D gene uncertain. V gave up 6 bases and J gave up 4 bases, with 15 bases separating them. This CDR3 has 14 amino acids. Germline CDR1 and CDR2: MNHEY and SVGAGI. CDR3 DNA sequence: TGTGCCAGCAGACCCCGTCCTAGTGGAGAGACCCAGTACTTC. Protein sequence: CASRPRPSGETQYF.

The J gene is TRBJ1-4, the V gene TRBV9, with D maybe TRBD1 (6 bases). Trimming took 4 bases from V and 0 from J, leaving 10 bases between them. The V gene's germline CDR1 is SGDLS and CDR2 YYNGEE. The CDR3 loop spans 15 amino acids. This CDR3 reads CASSPRQATNEKLFF. The CDR3 coding sequence is TGTGCCAGCAGCCCGAGACAGGCAACTAATGAAAAACTGTTTTTT. Together with reference TRBV9 and TRBJ1-4, the CDR3 gives the full variable domain: DSGVTQTPKHLITATGQRVTLRCSPRSGDLSVYWYQQSLDQGLQFLIQYYNGEERAKGNILERFSAQQFPDLHSELNLSSLELGDSALYFCASSPRQATNEKLFFGSGTQLSVL.

The rearrangement uses TRBV13 and TRBJ2-7; tentatively, D is TRBD1 (6 bases). Trimming took 3 bases from V and 5 from J, leaving 11 bases between them. Germline V gene sequence: CDR1 PRHDT, CDR2 FYEKMQ (reference sequence). The CDR3 spans 13 residues. CDR3 amino acids: CASSFTGIDEQYF. CDR3 DNA sequence: TGTGCCAGCAGCTTTACAGGGATAGACGAGCAGTACTTC. The whole variable domain, filled in from reference TRBV13 and TRBJ2-7, reads AAGVIQSPRHLIKEKRETATLKCYPIPRHDTVYWYQQGPGQDPQFLISFYEKMQSDKGSIPDRFSAQQFSDYHSELNMSSLELGDSALYFCASSFTGIDEQYFGPGTRLTVT.

This chain uses TRBV30 with TRBJ1-6; TRBD1 might be the D (5 bases). There are 18 residues in the CDR3. Germline V gene sequence: CDR1 GTSNPN, CDR2 SVGIG (reference sequence). The V and J ends lost 3 bases and 0 bases respectively, with 18 bases between them. DNA of the CDR3: TGTGCCTGGAGCGCCGTAGGGGCCCTGAGCTCCTATAATTCACCCCTCCACTTT. The encoded protein is CAWSAVGALSSYNSPLHF.

The chain is built from TRBV13 and TRBJ1-1; D remains unclear. Germline V gene lookup returns CDR1 PRHDT and CDR2 FYEKMQ (reference sequence). The V end was cut by 3 bases, the J end by 4 bases, with 9 bases between. The CDR3 is 13 amino acids. The CDR3 is CASSFQVGTEAFF. The CDR3 region has the DNA TGTGCCAGCAGCTTCCAGGTGGGCACTGAAGCTTTCTTT.

This clone has only one observation. The V gene is TRBV7-9, the J gene TRBJ1-6; D call uncertain. There are 12 residues in the CDR3. Germline V CDR1 and CDR2: SEHNR, FQNEAQ (reference sequence). V was shortened by 6 bases and J by 9 bases, with 9 bases between the two germline ends. CDR3 sequence: CASRTTGSPLHF. For the CDR3, the DNA is TGTGCCAGCAGGACGACTGGTTCACCCCTCCACTTT.

V is TRBV9 and J is TRBJ2-6; D is unclear. This CDR3 has 16 residues. V lost 0 bases to trimming and J lost 4 bases, with 11 bases between them. The V gene's germline CDR1 is SGDLS and CDR2 YYNGEE. The CDR3 region is CASSVDLMVGANVLTF. As DNA, the CDR3 is TGTGCCAGCAGCGTAGATCTAATGGTAGGGGCCAACGTCCTGACTTTC.